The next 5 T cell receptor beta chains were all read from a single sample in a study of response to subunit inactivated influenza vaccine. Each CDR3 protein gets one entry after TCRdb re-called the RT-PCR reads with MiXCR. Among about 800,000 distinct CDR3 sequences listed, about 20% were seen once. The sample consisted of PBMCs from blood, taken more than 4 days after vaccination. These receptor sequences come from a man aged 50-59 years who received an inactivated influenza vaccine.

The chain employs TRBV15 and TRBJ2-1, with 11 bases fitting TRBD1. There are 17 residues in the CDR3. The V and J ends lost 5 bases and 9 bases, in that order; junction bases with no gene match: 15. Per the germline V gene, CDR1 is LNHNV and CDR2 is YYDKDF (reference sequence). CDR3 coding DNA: TGTGCCACCAGCTACACTGCGGGAGGGACAGGGGGGGGTGAGCAGTTCTTC. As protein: CATSYTAGGTGGGEQFF.

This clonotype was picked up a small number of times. CDR3 amino acids: CASSLARLAGTDTQYF. The DNA for the CDR3 is TGTGCCAGCAGCTTAGCGCGACTAGCGGGCACAGATACGCAGTATTTT. The V call is TRBV7-2, the J call TRBJ2-3, with 9 positions matching TRBD2. The V gene end was trimmed by 0 bases and the J gene end by 1 base; junction bases not matched to a gene: 2. Germline CDR1 is SGHTA and CDR2 is FQGNSA. The CDR3 spans 16 residues.

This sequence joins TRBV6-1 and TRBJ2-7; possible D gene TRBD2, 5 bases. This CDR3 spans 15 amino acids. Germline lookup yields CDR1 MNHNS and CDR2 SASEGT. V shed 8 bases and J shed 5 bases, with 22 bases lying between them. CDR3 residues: CASSSRTRTSHEQYF. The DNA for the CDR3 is TGTGCCAGCTCTAGCCGTACGAGAACCAGTCACGAGCAGTACTTC.

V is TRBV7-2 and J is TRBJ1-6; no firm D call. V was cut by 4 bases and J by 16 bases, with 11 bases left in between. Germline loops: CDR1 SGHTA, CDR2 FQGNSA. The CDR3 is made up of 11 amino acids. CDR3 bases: TGTGCCAGCAGCTCCGACACCTTGCTCCACTTT. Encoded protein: CASSSDTLLHF.

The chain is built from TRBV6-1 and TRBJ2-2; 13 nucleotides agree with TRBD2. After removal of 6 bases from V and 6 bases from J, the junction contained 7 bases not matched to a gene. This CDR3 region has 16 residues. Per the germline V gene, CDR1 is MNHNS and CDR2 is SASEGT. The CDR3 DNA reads TGTGCCAGCAGAATAACTAGCGGGGGGGCCCCCGGGGAGCTGTTTTTT. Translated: CASRITSGGAPGELFF.